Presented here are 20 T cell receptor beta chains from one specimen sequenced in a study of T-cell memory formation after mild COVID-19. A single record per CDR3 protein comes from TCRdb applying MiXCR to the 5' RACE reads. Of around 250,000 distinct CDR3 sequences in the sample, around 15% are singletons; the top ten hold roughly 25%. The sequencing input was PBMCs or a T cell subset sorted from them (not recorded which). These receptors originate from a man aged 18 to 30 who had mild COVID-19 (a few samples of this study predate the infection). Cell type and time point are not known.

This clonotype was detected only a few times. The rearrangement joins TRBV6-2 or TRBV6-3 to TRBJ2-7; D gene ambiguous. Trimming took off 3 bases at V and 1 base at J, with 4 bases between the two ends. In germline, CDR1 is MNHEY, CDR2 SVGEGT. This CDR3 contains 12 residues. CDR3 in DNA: TGTGCCAGCAGTTATTCGTCCTACGAGCAGTACGTC. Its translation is CASSYSSYEQYV.

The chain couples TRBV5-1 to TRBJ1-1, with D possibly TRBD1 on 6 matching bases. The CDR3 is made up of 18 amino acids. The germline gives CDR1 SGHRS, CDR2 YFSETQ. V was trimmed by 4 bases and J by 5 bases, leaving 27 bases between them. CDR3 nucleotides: TGCGCCAGCAGCATACCGGATCAGGGACACAGGGCTGGTACTGAAGCTTTCTTT. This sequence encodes CASSIPDQGHRAGTEAFF.

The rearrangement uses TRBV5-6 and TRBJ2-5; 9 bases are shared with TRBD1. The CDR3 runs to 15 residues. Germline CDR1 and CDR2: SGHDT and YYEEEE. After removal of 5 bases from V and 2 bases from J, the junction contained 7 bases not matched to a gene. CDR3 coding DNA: TGTGCCAGCAGTTCCAGGGACAGGGCGCAAGAGACCCAGTACTTC. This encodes CASSSRDRAQETQYF.

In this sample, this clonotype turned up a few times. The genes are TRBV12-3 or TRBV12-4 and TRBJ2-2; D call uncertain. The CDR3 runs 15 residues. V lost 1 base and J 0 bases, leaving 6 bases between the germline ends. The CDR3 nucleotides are TGTGCCAGCAGTTTAGGTTTCCCGAACACCGGGGAGCTGTTTTTT. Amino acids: CASSLGFPNTGELFF.

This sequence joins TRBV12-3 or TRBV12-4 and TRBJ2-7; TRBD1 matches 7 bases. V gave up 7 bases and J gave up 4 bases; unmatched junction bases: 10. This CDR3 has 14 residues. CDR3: CASTSNRGDYEQYV. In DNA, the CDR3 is TGTGCCAGCACGTCAAACAGGGGAGATTACGAGCAGTACGTC.

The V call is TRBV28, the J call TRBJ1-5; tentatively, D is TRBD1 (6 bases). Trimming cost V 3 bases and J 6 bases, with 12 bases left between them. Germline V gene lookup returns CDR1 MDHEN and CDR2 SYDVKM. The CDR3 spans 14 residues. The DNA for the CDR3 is TGTGCCAGCAGTTTGGGGGGGGGCGTTCAGCCCCAGCATTTT. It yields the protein CASSLGGGVQPQHF.

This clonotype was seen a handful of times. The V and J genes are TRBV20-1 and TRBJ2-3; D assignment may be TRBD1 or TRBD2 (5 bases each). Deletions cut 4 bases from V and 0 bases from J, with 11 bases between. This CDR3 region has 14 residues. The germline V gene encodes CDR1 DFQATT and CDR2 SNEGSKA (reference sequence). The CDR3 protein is CSATGADSTDTQYF. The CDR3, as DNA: TGCAGTGCTACCGGGGCAGACAGCACAGATACGCAGTATTTT.

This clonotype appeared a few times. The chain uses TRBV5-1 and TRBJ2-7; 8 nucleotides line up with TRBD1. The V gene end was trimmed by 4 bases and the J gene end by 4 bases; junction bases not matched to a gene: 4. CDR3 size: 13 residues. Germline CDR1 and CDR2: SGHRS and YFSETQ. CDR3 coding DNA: TGCGCCAGCAGCATGGACAGGGCTTACGAGCAGTACTTC. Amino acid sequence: CASSMDRAYEQYF.

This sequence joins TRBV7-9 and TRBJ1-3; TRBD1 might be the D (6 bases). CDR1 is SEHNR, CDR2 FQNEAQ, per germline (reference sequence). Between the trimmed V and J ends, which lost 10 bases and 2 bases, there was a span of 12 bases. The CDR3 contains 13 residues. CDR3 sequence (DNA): TGTGCCATACGAGCAGGGGCTGGAAACACCATATATTTT. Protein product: CAIRAGAGNTIYF. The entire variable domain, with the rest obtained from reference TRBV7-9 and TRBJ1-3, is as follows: DTGVSQNPRHKITKRGQNVTFRCDPISEHNRLYWYRQTLGQGPEFLTYFQNEAQLEKSRLLSDRFSAERPKGSFSTLEIQRTEQGDSAMYLCAIRAGAGNTIYFGEGSWLTVV.

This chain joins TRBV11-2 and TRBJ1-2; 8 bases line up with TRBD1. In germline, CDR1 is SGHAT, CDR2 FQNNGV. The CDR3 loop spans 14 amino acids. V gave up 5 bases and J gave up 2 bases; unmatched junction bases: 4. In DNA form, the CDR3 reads TGTGCCAGCAGCCGTGGGGACAGGAACTATGGCTACACCTTC. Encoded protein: CASSRGDRNYGYTF. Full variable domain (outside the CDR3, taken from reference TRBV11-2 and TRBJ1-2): EAGVAQSPRYKIIEKRQSVAFWCNPISGHATLYWYQQILGQGPKLLIQFQNNGVVDDSQLPKDRFSAERLKGVDSTLKIQPAKLEDSAVYLCASSRGDRNYGYTFGSGTRLTVV.

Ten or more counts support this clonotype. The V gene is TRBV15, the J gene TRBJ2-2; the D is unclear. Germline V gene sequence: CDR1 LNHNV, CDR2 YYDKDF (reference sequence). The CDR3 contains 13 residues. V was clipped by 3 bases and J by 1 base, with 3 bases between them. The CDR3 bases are TGTGCCACCAGCAGTCAGAACACCGGGGAGCTGTTTTTT. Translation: CATSSQNTGELFF. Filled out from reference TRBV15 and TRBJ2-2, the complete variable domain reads DAMVIQNPRYQVTQFGKPVTLSCSQTLNHNVMYWYQQKSSQAPKLLFHYYDKDFNNEADTPDNFQSRRPNTSFCFLDIRSPGLGDTAMYLCATSSQNTGELFFGEGSRLTVL.

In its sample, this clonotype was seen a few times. As DNA, the CDR3 is TGCGCCAGCAGCCAAGATCCGGGCCGACCCCTCTATGGCTACACCTTC. It is translated as CASSQDPGRPLYGYTF. The chain couples TRBV4-3 to TRBJ1-2; D is uncertain. The CDR3 is made up of 16 amino acids. V lost 0 bases and J 4 bases, leaving 15 bases between the germline ends. The V gene's germline CDR1 is LGHNA and CDR2 YSLEER.

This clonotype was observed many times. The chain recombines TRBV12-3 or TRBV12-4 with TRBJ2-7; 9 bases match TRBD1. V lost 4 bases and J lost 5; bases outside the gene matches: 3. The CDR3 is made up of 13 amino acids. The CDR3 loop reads CASSYGQGNEQYV. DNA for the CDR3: TGTGCCAGCAGTTACGGACAGGGGAACGAGCAGTACGTC.

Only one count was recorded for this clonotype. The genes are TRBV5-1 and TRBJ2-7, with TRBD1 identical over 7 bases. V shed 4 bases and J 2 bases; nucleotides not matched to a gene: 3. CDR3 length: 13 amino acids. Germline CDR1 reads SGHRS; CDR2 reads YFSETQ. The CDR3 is CASSKGQTYEQYF. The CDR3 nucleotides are TGCGCCAGCAGCAAGGGACAGACCTACGAGCAGTACTTC.

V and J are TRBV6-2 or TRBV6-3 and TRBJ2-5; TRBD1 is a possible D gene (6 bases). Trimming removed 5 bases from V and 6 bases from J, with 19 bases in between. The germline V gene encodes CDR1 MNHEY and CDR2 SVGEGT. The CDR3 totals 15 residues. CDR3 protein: CASSLRADRRQTQYF. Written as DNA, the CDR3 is TGTGCCAGCAGTCTCCGGGCTGACAGGCGCCAGACCCAGTACTTC.

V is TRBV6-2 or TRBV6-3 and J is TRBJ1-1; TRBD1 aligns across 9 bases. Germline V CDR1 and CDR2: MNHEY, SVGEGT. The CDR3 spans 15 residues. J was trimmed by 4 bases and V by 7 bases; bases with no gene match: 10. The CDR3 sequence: CASILHRGRGTEAFF. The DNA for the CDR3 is TGTGCCAGCATTCTTCACAGGGGGCGAGGCACTGAAGCTTTCTTT.

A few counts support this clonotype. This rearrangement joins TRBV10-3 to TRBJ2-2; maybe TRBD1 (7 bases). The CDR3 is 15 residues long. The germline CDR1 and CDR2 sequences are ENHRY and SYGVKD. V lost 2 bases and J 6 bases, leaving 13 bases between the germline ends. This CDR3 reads CAISEVARGAGELFF. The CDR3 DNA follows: TGTGCCATCAGTGAGGTGGCCAGGGGGGCCGGGGAGCTGTTTTTT.

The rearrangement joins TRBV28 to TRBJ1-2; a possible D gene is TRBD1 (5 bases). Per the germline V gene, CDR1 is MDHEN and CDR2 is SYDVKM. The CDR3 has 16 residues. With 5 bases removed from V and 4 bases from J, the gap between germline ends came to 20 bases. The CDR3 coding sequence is TGTGCCAGCAGTAGGGGTAGGGACGGTGAAGGCTATGGCTACACCTTC. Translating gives CASSRGRDGEGYGYTF.

The CDR3 bases are TGTGCCAGCAGCTTGAGAGCCATGGGAGGGGAGACCCAGTACTTC. Protein product: CASSLRAMGGETQYF. The J gene is TRBJ2-5, the V gene TRBV5-6; 7 bases are a match to TRBD2. This CDR3 is built from 15 residues. V shed 1 base and J 5 bases; nucleotides not matched to a gene: 8. Germline loops: CDR1 SGHDT, CDR2 YYEEEE.

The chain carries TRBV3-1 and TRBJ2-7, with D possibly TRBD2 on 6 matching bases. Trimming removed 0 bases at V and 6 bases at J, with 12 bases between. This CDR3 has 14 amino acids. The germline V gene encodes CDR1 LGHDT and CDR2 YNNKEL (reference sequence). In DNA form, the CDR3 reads TGTGCCAGCAGCCAAGAGGACTACAAGGGCGAGCAGTACTTC. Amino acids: CASSQEDYKGEQYF.